Given below is one TCR beta chain in context. The antigen is unknown. The assay was immunoSEQ multiplex PCR, and TCRdb's table has in-frame clones only and misses some. The sample gives thousands of clones, about 79% of which show up once; roughly 5.8% is in the top ten. The source of the sample is a study of tumor-infiltrating lymphocytes in localized non-small cell lung cancer. Study-level information: Resected tumor was paired with non-adjacent uninvolved lung from the same patient.

Regarding the study as a whole: Immunotypes IM1 and IM2 had similar TCR-derived T-cell fractions. Available tissue quantity limited TCR sequencing to a patient subset. Higher tumor T cell infiltration than in uninvolved lung was supported by TCRbeta sequencing.

Trimming at V came to 3 bases and at J to 0 bases, leaving 5 bases not matched to a gene. From germline, CDR1 is MDHEN and CDR2 SYDVKM. There are 15 residues in the CDR3. The rearrangement links TRBV28 to TRBJ2-7; 7 bases are a match to TRBD1. Sequenced: uninvolved lung tissue not adjacent to the tumor. The receptor's source is a human donor with non-small cell lung cancer. Here the CDR3 reads CASSLDGQVSYEQYF. Written as DNA, the CDR3 is TGTGCCAGCAGTTTGGACGGACAGGTCTCCTACGAGCAGTACTTC.